This note documents a single T cell receptor beta chain sequence. Between the trimmed V and J ends, which lost 4 bases and 2 bases, there was a span of 11 bases. CDR1 SGHRS and CDR2 YFSETQ come from the germline V gene. The CDR3 has 14 amino acids. The data were obtained in a study of T cells in Graves' hyperthyroidism and ophthalmopathy. RNA transcripts gave rise to amplified TCR beta CDR3 regions. The HTBI primer set served for first-round RT-PCR of the TCR CDR3. TCRdb processed the multiplex PCR reads anew with MiXCR; each CDR3 protein has one entry. This table has under 400,000 distinct CDR3 sequences, 25% appearing once.

The receptor's source is a man in his forties or fifties with Graves' hyperthyroidism. The sequencing input was blood. V usage is TRBV5-1 and J usage is TRBJ2-3; D remains unclear. CDR3 DNA sequence: TGCGCCAGCAGCAGGAATTCTATCACAGATACGCAGTATTTT. This encodes CASSRNSITDTQYF.